This T cell receptor beta chain was identified during a study of cytomegalovirus exposure and HLA in healthy donors. Study-wide points: Per a later analysis, HLA-associated TCR beta chains showed more clonal expansion than other, equally common TCR beta chains.

Trimming stripped 8 bases from V and 5 bases from J, with 15 bases between. CDR3 length equals 13 residues. CDR1 is SNHLY and CDR2 is FYNNEI in the germline V gene. Likely unrecorded immune exposures existed in these nominally healthy donors. With 60 Vbeta and 13 Jbeta primers, the PCR was carried out. Sequenced by immunoSEQ multiplex PCR; TCRdb stores in-frame clones only, minus some. The table has 130,000 to 150,000 clones, roughly four fifths seen once; the top ten hold 9% to 10%. A note on this clone: Its specificity is unknown.

Source material: PBMCs. The TCR originated in an older woman in good health and CMV-seropositive. This rearrangement joins TRBV2 to TRBJ2-5; D might be TRBD1 (6 bases). This CDR3 is CASLQGWGETQYF. The DNA for the CDR3 is TGTGCCAGCTTACAGGGTTGGGGGGAGACCCAGTACTTC.